What follows are 29 T cell receptor beta chains derived from one specimen sequenced in a study of shared clonotypes between healthy human individuals. Repertoires were generated with immunoSEQ multiplex PCR, while TCRdb's copy carries only in-frame clones and drops some. This table has approximately 640,000 clones, less than 95% appearing once. Sequencing used memory CD8+ T cells from PBMCs. Subset noted: CD45RO+ cells pooled with CCR7-negative TemRA cells. All receptors come from a young man in good health. Some clones in this sample may be carry-over from other donors' samples.

The chain has TRBV28 and TRBJ1-5, with a weak D call TRBD1 (6 bases). The length of the CDR3 is 15 residues. Germline loops: CDR1 MDHEN, CDR2 SYDVKM. Trimming shortened V by 3 bases and J by 2 bases, and 11 bases separated the two germline ends. The CDR3 DNA reads as TGTGCCAGCAGTTTTCTACAGGGAGGCAATCAGCCCCAGCATTTT. Protein: CASSFLQGGNQPQHF.

The genes are TRBV6-1 and TRBJ2-2, with D unresolved. The CDR3 consists of 12 residues. Germline CDR1 MNHNS, CDR2 SASEGT. V gave up 3 bases and J gave up 7 bases, with 6 bases separating them. As DNA, the CDR3 is TGTGCCAGCAGTGAGTTCGGCGGGGAGCTGTTTTTT. It codes for CASSEFGGELFF.

V usage is TRBV11-2 and J usage is TRBJ1-1; D is undetermined. V was pared by 1 base and J by 4 bases, with 13 bases between. Germline-derived CDR1 and CDR2 are SGHAT and FQNNGV. This CDR3 has 15 residues. The CDR3 coding sequence is TGTGCCAGCAGCTTAGCCCCCGGCCCGGCCACTGAAGCTTTCTTT. Translating it yields CASSLAPGPATEAFF.

The chain combines TRBV28 with TRBJ2-3, with a possible D match to TRBD2 (5 bases). The germline CDR1 and CDR2 sequences are MDHEN and SYDVKM. V gave up 6 bases and J gave up 2 bases, with 21 bases separating them. The CDR3 spans 17 residues. Written as DNA, the CDR3 is TGTGCCAGCAGAGGAGGTTCCAGCGAGACTTTCACAGATACGCAGTATTTT. Its translation: CASRGGSSETFTDTQYF.

The gene calls are TRBV14 and TRBJ2-1; 7 bases are shared with TRBD2. This CDR3 is 13 amino acids long. Germline V gives CDR1 SGHDN, CDR2 FVKESK. Trimming removed 6 bases from V and 8 bases from J; junction bases left unmatched: 7. As DNA, the CDR3 is TGTGCCAGCAGATTGGGGGGGGACGATGAGCAGTTCTTC. It specifies CASRLGGDDEQFF.

This clone was observed a single time. The chain carries TRBV7-9 and TRBJ1-2; D remains ambiguous. Germline loops: CDR1 SEHNR, CDR2 FQNEAQ (reference sequence). The CDR3 runs to 16 residues. V dropped 4 bases and J dropped 6 bases, with 21 bases sitting between them. In DNA form, the CDR3 reads TGTGCCAGCAGCTCTAACCTTGTTGGGAAGAAGAATGGCTACACCTTC. It specifies CASSSNLVGKKNGYTF. Combining the CDR3 with reference TRBV7-9 and TRBJ1-2 gives the whole variable domain DTGVSQNPRHKITKRGQNVTFRCDPISEHNRLYWYRQTLGQGPEFLTYFQNEAQLEKSRLLSDRFSAERPKGSFSTLEIQRTEQGDSAMYLCASSSNLVGKKNGYTFGSGTRLTVV.

The chain is built from TRBV29-1 and TRBJ1-1; 7 positions match TRBD1. CDR3 size: 11 residues. V was clipped by 4 bases and J by 8 bases; unmatched bases: 4. CDR1 and CDR2 from the germline V gene are SQVTM and ANQGSEA. CDR3 sequence: CSVGAGGEAFF. The CDR3 DNA follows: TGCAGCGTTGGGGCAGGGGGGGAAGCTTTCTTT. The entire variable domain, with the rest obtained from reference TRBV29-1 and TRBJ1-1, is as follows: SAVISQKPSRDICQRGTSLTIQCQVDSQVTMMFWYRQQPGQSLTLIATANQGSEATYESGFVIDKFPISRPNLTFSTLTVSNMSPEDSSIYLCSVGAGGEAFFGQGTRLTVV.

This sequence joins TRBV9 and TRBJ2-7; D is ambiguous. The ends were cut back, 7 bases at V and 6 bases at J, with 17 bases in the middle. This CDR3 spans 13 amino acids. The germline CDR1 and CDR2 sequences are SGDLS and YYNGEE. CDR3 in amino acids: CASSLSSLAEQYF. Here the CDR3 DNA reads TGTGCCAGCTCCCTTTCCAGCCTCGCCGAGCAGTACTTC.

The V gene is TRBV19, the J gene TRBJ1-4, with 7 bases identical to TRBD1. V was clipped by 9 bases and J by 5 bases; unmatched bases: 18. Germline V lookup: CDR1 LNHDA, CDR2 SQIVND (reference sequence). The CDR3 consists of 17 residues. CDR3 protein: CASRNPTARDRNEKLFF. CDR3 DNA sequence: TGTGCCAGCCGTAACCCCACCGCCCGGGACAGAAATGAAAAACTGTTTTTT.

This chain joins TRBV6-5 and TRBJ2-1, with no clear D. V was cut by 2 bases and J by 9 bases, with 11 bases left in between. The CDR3 has 13 amino acids. Germline CDR1 reads MNHEY; CDR2 reads SVGAGI. CDR3 sequence reads: CASSYDWGSEQFF. In nucleotides, the CDR3 is TGTGCCAGCAGTTACGACTGGGGTAGTGAGCAGTTCTTC.

The chain employs TRBV29-1 and TRBJ2-6, with a weak D call TRBD2 (6 bases). CDR1 is SQVTM and CDR2 is ANQGSEA in the germline V gene. This CDR3 is built from 14 residues. The germline V and J ends were trimmed by 7 bases and 0 bases, with 10 bases remaining between them. CDR3 residues: CSAKGGSGANVLTF. The DNA for the CDR3 is TGCAGCGCTAAGGGAGGCTCTGGGGCCAACGTCCTGACTTTC.

The chain combines TRBV10-1 with TRBJ2-2; D uncertain. Germline values: CDR1 WNHNN, CDR2 SYGVQD (reference sequence). This CDR3 is 13 amino acids long. V lost 1 base and J lost 7, with 7 bases in between. CDR3 residues: CASSEFYGGELFF. In DNA, the CDR3 is TGCGCCAGCAGTGAGTTCTATGGCGGGGAGCTGTTTTTT.

This clone was counted a single time. V gene TRBV4-1 combines with J gene TRBJ2-7; the D gene is possibly TRBD2 (6 bases). From germline, CDR1 is MGHRA and CDR2 YSYEKL. Deletions cut 3 bases from V and 1 base from J, with 16 bases between. The CDR3 sequence is 16 residues long. The CDR3 DNA follows: TGCGCCAGCAGCCAGGGGTATGCGGGATTATCCTACGAGCAGTACTTC. Translation: CASSQGYAGLSYEQYF.

This clone was seen once. The DNA of the CDR3 is TGTGCCAGCAGCGTAGCCGGGACAGGGAAAGACTATGGCTACACCTTC. It translates to CASSVAGTGKDYGYTF. V is TRBV9 and J is TRBJ1-2, with 9 bases lining up with TRBD1. The CDR3 runs to 16 residues. V was pared by 0 bases and J by 3 bases, with 6 bases of the junction left unmatched. Germline V CDR1 and CDR2: SGDLS, YYNGEE.

V and J are TRBV5-5 and TRBJ2-5, with TRBD2 matching 13 bases. V shed 5 bases and J 2 bases; nucleotides not matched to a gene: 6. The germline CDR1 and CDR2 sequences are SGHKS and YYEKEE (reference sequence). This CDR3 spans 16 amino acids. The CDR3 coding sequence is TGTGCCAGCAGTCTTCGGACTAGCGGGAGACAAGAGACCCAGTACTTC. Its protein product is CASSLRTSGRQETQYF.

V gene TRBV27 combines with J gene TRBJ1-4, with 7 bases aligning to TRBD1. Germline loops: CDR1 MNHEY, CDR2 SMNVEV (reference sequence). Germline trimming cut 5 bases from V and 4 bases from J; bases unmatched to any gene: 16. The CDR3 covers 18 residues. As DNA, the CDR3 is TGTGCCAGCAGTACCTACTCCTTAACAGGGGCCTTTAATGAAAAACTGTTTTTT. The encoded protein is CASSTYSLTGAFNEKLFF.

V and J are TRBV4-2 and TRBJ2-1, with a possible D match to TRBD2 (5 bases). The CDR3 consists of 15 residues. CDR1 LGHNA and CDR2 YNFKEQ come from the germline V gene. Trimming removed 5 bases at V and 9 bases at J, with 20 bases between. CDR3 sequence (DNA): TGTGCCAGCAGCGATAAGATCCGGGGAAGGCGTGAGCAGTTCTTC. It is translated as CASSDKIRGRREQFF.

The chain combines TRBV27 with TRBJ2-7; maybe TRBD2 (7 bases). The V gene's germline CDR1 is MNHEY and CDR2 SMNVEV (reference sequence). The CDR3 contains 15 residues. V gave up 7 bases and J gave up 0 bases, with 16 bases separating them. The CDR3 DNA sequence: TGTGCCAGCACCCTAAGGGGGGGGTACTCCTACGAGCAGTACTTC. Encoded protein: CASTLRGGYSYEQYF.

This rearrangement joins TRBV28 to TRBJ2-7; D is undetermined. CDR3 size: 12 residues. CDR1 is MDHEN and CDR2 is SYDVKM in the germline V gene. Trimming left V 5 bases short and J 2 bases short, with 7 bases between. The CDR3 here is CASSPIAYEQYF. CDR3 nucleotide sequence: TGTGCCAGCAGTCCTATCGCCTACGAGCAGTACTTC.

This chain joins TRBV7-6 and TRBJ2-1, with 13 bases fitting TRBD2. Trimming took 2 bases from V and 6 from J; bases not matched to a gene: 1. The CDR3 spans 15 residues. Per germline, CDR1 SGHVS and CDR2 FNYEAQ. CDR3 bases: TGTGCCAGCAGCTTAACTAGCGGGAGGGCCAATGAGCAGTTCTTC. Its protein product is CASSLTSGRANEQFF.

The gene calls are TRBV6-1 and TRBJ2-5, with 8 positions matching TRBD1. This CDR3 comprises 15 residues. In germline, CDR1 is MNHNS, CDR2 SASEGT. V shed 5 bases and J 0 bases; nucleotides not matched to a gene: 5. The CDR3, as DNA: TGTGCCAGCAGTCTCCGGGACAGGTACCAAGAGACCCAGTACTTC. This sequence encodes CASSLRDRYQETQYF.

V gene TRBV28 combines with J gene TRBJ1-1; D is undetermined. The CDR3 contains 15 residues. With 1 base removed from V and 1 base from J, the gap between germline ends came to 10 bases. Germline V gene sequence: CDR1 MDHEN, CDR2 SYDVKM. Here the CDR3 reads CASSLFRGGNTEAFF. CDR3 nucleotides: TGTGCCAGCAGTTTATTCCGGGGTGGGAACACTGAAGCTTTCTTT.

V is TRBV18 and J is TRBJ2-7; D possibly uses TRBD1 or TRBD2 (5 bases each). This CDR3 is 15 amino acids long. CDR1 is KGHSH and CDR2 is LQKENI in the germline V gene. Trimming cost V 3 bases and J 5 bases, with 17 bases left between them. The DNA of the CDR3 is TGTGCCAGCTCACCTTTTTCCCTTATGGGGGACGAGCAGTACTTC. This translates into CASSPFSLMGDEQYF.

The chain joins TRBV28 to TRBJ1-1; D not resolved. Trimming removed 1 base from V and 2 bases from J, with 14 bases in between. Germline V gene sequence: CDR1 MDHEN, CDR2 SYDVKM. The CDR3 totals 16 residues. CDR3 region: CASSLFSGGQNTEAFF. The CDR3 coding sequence is TGTGCCAGCAGTTTATTTTCGGGTGGGCAAAACACTGAAGCTTTCTTT.

This clone was recorded once. The chain has TRBV5-6 and TRBJ2-3; weak D call: TRBD2 (5 bases). Germline loops: CDR1 SGHDT, CDR2 YYEEEE. V lost 0 bases to trimming and J lost 3 bases, with 11 bases between them. This CDR3 is built from 15 residues. The CDR3 protein is CASSLAGGGTDTQYF. For the CDR3, the DNA is TGTGCCAGCAGCTTGGCTGGAGGTGGGACAGATACGCAGTATTTT.

This clone was detected once. This chain joins TRBV29-1 and TRBJ2-7, with TRBD2 matching over 12 bases. The germline CDR1 and CDR2 sequences are SQVTM and ANQGSEA. The CDR3 length is 19 residues. V shed 0 bases and J 3 bases; nucleotides not matched to a gene: 15. The CDR3 DNA follows: TGCAGCGTTGAAGATCCCCTTTCTCCTAGCGGGAGGGGGAACTACGAGCAGTACTTC. Translating it yields CSVEDPLSPSGRGNYEQYF.

The rearrangement uses TRBV19 and TRBJ1-5; D remains unclear. Trimming shortened V by 7 bases and J by 2 bases, and 15 bases separated the two germline ends. CDR1 LNHDA and CDR2 SQIVND come from the germline V gene (reference sequence). The CDR3 is 15 residues long. The CDR3 DNA reads TGTGCCAGTAACTCTGGGCCTACAGGCAATCAGCCCCAGCATTTT. The encoded protein is CASNSGPTGNQPQHF.

The rearrangement uses TRBV28 and TRBJ2-7, with TRBD1 matching over 7 bases. Germline CDR1 reads MDHEN; CDR2 reads SYDVKM. The CDR3 is 15 residues long. With 5 bases clipped from V and 2 bases from J, the junction kept 9 bases outside the gene matches. CDR3 sequence: CASSGTGQPPYEQYF. Written as DNA, the CDR3 is TGTGCCAGCAGTGGGACGGGACAGCCACCCTACGAGCAGTACTTC. Full variable domain (outside the CDR3, taken from reference TRBV28 and TRBJ2-7): DVKVTQSSRYLVKRTGEKVFLECVQDMDHENMFWYRQDPGLGLRLIYFSYDVKMKEKGDIPEGYSVSREKKERFSLILESASTNQTSMYLCASSGTGQPPYEQYFGPGTRLTVT.

This clone occurred a few times. The V gene is TRBV5-1, the J gene TRBJ1-1; 8 nucleotides match TRBD1. V dropped 3 bases and J dropped 5; count of bases not matched to a gene: 6. The germline CDR1 and CDR2 sequences are SGHRS and YFSETQ. The CDR3 extends over 14 amino acids. The CDR3 DNA sequence: TGCGCCAGCAGCTGGACAGGGCTTACAACTGAAGCTTTCTTT. Protein sequence: CASSWTGLTTEAFF.